The clone carrying this TCR beta chain was picked up a small number of times. Its specificity is not known. Germline trimming cut 4 bases from V and 4 bases from J; bases unmatched to any gene: 6. The CDR3 is 15 amino acids. Germline CDR1 and CDR2: SEHNR and FQNEAQ (reference sequence). The data were obtained in a study of regulatory T cells in long-lasting Graves disease. Time point given: persistent/refractory GD, antithyroid drugs over 5 years with positive TRAb. RNA extracted from PBMCs served as the sequencing template. Roughly 9.6-milliliter peripheral blood samples went into EDTA tubes. Notes on the study in general: Repertoires from persistent disease leaned toward TRBV28, TRBJ1-2 and TRBJ2-5.

Arm-PCR with iRepertoire HTBI primers amplified the CDR3 regions for these TCR beta libraries. TCRdb reanalysed the multiplex PCR reads using MiXCR and keeps one entry per CDR3 protein. The table lists 500,000 to 700,000 distinct CDR3 sequences, 25% to 35% of them singletons, with under 50% in the top ten. The receptor was derived from a female donor with Graves disease. The chain combines TRBV7-9 with TRBJ2-7, with 11 bases lining up with TRBD1. Sample: peripheral blood mononuclear cells (PBMCs), taken when the disease was refractory, from a patient treated with antithyroid drugs. The CDR3 nucleotides read TGTGCCAGCAGCTCGAGGACAGGGGGCATTTACGAGCAGTACTTC. It translates to CASSSRTGGIYEQYF.